This passage covers 8 T cell receptor beta chains from one sample sequenced in a study of T cells in Graves' hyperthyroidism and ophthalmopathy. Amplification of TCR beta CDR3 regions used RNA as the template. Carried out on the TCR CDR3, a first-round RT-PCR used the HTBI primer set. TCRdb reprocessed the multiplex PCR reads via MiXCR and lists one record per CDR3 protein. The table has hundreds of thousands of distinct CDR3 sequences, roughly a sixth seen once; the top ten hold about 3.5%. The sequenced sample consisted of blood. The source is a woman in her 40s with Graves' ophthalmopathy.

This clonotype showed up many times. The CDR3 DNA is TGCAGTGGAGTAGCGGGAGGATTCGCGAACACCGGGGAGCTGTTTTTT. It encodes CSGVAGGFANTGELFF. This chain joins TRBV20-1 and TRBJ2-2; TRBD2 agrees at 10 bases. With 7 bases clipped from V and 0 bases from J, the junction kept 8 bases outside the gene matches. The CDR3 has 16 residues. The germline V gene has CDR1 DFQATT and CDR2 SNEGSKA (reference sequence).

This clonotype was detected ten times or more. The CDR3: CSARPGARETEAFF. As DNA, the CDR3 is TGCAGTGCTAGACCCGGGGCCAGGGAAACTGAAGCTTTCTTT. The chain uses TRBV20-1 and TRBJ1-1, with a possible D match to TRBD1 (5 bases). The CDR3 runs 14 residues. Trimming took 2 bases from V and 5 from J, leaving 15 bases between them. The germline gives CDR1 DFQATT, CDR2 SNEGSKA (reference sequence).

As regards this clonotype: Being one base from a much bigger clone, this may be a read error. The chain joins TRBV18 to TRBJ2-7, with TRBD1 as a possible D gene (6 bases). CDR3 length equals 15 residues. The V end lost 4 bases, the J end lost 0 bases, and 13 bases lay between the germline ends. Germline V gives CDR1 KGHSH, CDR2 LQKENI. The CDR3 sequence: CASSLETGPSYEQYF. The CDR3 DNA reads as TGTGCCAGCTCACTGGAGACAGGCCCCTCCTACGAGCAGTACTTC.

The chain employs TRBV5-6 and TRBJ1-2; the D gene is possibly TRBD1 (6 bases). Trimming took off 0 bases at V and 8 bases at J, with 14 bases between the two ends. Germline V gene data show CDR1 as SGHDT and CDR2 as YYEEEE. The CDR3 contains 14 residues. CDR3 sequence: CASSLAYRAYGYTF. DNA of the CDR3: TGTGCCAGCAGCTTGGCCTACAGGGCTTACGGCTACACCTTC.

This clonotype was recorded at least ten times. The rearrangement links TRBV7-9 to TRBJ2-3; D is possibly TRBD1 (5 bases). CDR1 and CDR2 (germline): SEHNR, FQNEAQ (reference sequence). V was clipped by 8 bases and J by 0 bases, with 18 bases between them. The CDR3 sequence is 16 residues long. In DNA, the CDR3 is TGTGCCAGCGGCGCATCAGGGTACCGTAGCACAGATACGCAGTATTTT. This codes for CASGASGYRSTDTQYF.

This clonotype was observed a handful of times. The chain employs TRBV7-2 and TRBJ1-1; no reliable D call. Germline lookup yields CDR1 SGHTA and CDR2 FQGNSA. This CDR3 is 15 amino acids long. The V gene lost 4 bases and the J gene lost 0 bases, with 12 bases spanning the gap. CDR3 in amino acids: CASSSKTHMNTEAFF. The CDR3 coding sequence is TGTGCCAGCAGCTCCAAGACACACATGAACACTGAAGCTTTCTTT.

This clonotype occurred many times. The V gene is TRBV27, the J gene TRBJ2-1; tentative D call: TRBD2 (6 bases). V shed 11 bases and J shed 0 bases, with 20 bases lying between them. Germline values: CDR1 MNHEY, CDR2 SMNVEV (reference sequence). This CDR3 is built from 16 residues. CDR3 DNA: TGTGCCCGGGGGAAGAACAAAGGTCGCTCCTACAATGAGCAGTTCTTC. This gives the protein CARGKNKGRSYNEQFF.

This clonotype came up many times. The V call is TRBV28, the J call TRBJ2-4; D possibly corresponds to TRBD2 (5 bases). This CDR3 contains 13 residues. V dropped 8 bases and J dropped 9 bases, with 17 bases sitting between them. Germline CDR1 is MDHEN and CDR2 is SYDVKM. The DNA of the CDR3 is TGTGCCAGCTTGGCGAATGTTGGGAGCATTCAGTACTTC. Its protein product is CASLANVGSIQYF.